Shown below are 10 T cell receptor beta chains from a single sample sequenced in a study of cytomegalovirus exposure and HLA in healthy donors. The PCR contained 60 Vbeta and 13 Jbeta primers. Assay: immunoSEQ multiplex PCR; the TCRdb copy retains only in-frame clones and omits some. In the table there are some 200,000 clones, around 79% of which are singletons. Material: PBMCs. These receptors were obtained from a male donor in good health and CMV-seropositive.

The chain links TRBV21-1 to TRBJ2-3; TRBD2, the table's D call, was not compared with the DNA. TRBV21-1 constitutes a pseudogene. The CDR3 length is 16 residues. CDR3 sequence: CASSKSTRLPSDTQYF. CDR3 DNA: TGTGCCAGCAGCAAAAGTACTAGACTTCCCTCAGATACGCAGTATTTT.

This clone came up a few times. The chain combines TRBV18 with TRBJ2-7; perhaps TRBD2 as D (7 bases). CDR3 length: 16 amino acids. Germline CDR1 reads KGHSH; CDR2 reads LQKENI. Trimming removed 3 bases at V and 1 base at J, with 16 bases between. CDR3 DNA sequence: TGTGCCAGCTCACCCTTTACAGGGAGGGATTCCTACGAGCAGTACTTC. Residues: CASSPFTGRDSYEQYF.

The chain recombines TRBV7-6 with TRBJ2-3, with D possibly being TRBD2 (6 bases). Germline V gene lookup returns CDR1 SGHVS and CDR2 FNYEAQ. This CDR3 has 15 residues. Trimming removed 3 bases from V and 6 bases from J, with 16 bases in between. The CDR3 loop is CASSFSVEGSDTQYF. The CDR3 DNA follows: TGTGCCAGCAGCTTCTCAGTGGAGGGGTCGGATACGCAGTATTTT.

The DNA of the CDR3 is TGCGCCAGCAGCTTGGTTGGTTCCTCACTACCCTATAGCAATCAGCCCCAGCATTTT. Protein: CASSLVGSSLPYSNQPQHF. This chain joins TRBV5-1 and TRBJ1-5; D uncertain. CDR3 length: 19 residues. V lost 0 bases and J 0 bases, leaving 19 bases between the germline ends. Germline CDR1 is SGHRS and CDR2 is YFSETQ.

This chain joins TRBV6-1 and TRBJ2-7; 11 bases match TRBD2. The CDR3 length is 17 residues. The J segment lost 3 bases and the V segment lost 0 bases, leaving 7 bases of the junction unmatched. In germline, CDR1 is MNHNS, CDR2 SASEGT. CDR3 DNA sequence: TGTGCCAGCAGTGAAGCCGTTAGCGGGAGGGCCCTCTACGAGCAGTACTTC. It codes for CASSEAVSGRALYEQYF.

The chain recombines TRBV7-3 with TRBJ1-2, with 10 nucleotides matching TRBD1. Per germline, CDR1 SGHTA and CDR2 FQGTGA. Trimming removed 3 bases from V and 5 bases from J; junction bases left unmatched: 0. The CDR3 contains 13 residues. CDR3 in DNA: TGTGCCAGCAGCTTGGACAGGGGGTATGGCTACACCTTC. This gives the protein CASSLDRGYGYTF.

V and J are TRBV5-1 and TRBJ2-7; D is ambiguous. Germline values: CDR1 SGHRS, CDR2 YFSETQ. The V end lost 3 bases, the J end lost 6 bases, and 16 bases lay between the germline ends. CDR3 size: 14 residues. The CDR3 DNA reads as TGCGCCAGCAGCTCTAACTGGGCAGGTGGCGAGCAGTACTTC. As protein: CASSSNWAGGEQYF.

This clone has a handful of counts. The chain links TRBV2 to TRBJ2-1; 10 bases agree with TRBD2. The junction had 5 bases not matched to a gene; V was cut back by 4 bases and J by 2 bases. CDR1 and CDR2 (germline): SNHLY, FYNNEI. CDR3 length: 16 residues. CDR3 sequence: CASSAKRGGTYNEQFF. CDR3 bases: TGTGCCAGCAGTGCGAAGCGGGGGGGTACCTACAATGAGCAGTTCTTC.

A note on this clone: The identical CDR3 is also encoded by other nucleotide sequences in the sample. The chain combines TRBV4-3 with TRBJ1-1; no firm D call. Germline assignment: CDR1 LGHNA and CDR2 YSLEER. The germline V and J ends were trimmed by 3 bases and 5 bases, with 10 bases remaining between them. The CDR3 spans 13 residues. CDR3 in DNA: TGCGCCAGCAGCCAGGGAGAGGGAACTGAAGCTTTCTTT. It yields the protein CASSQGEGTEAFF.

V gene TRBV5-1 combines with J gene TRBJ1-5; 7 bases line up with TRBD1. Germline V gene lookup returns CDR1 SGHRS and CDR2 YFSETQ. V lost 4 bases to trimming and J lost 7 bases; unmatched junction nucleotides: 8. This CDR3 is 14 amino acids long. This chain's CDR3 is CASSAARQGQPQHF. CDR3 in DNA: TGCGCCAGCAGCGCGGCCAGACAGGGCCAGCCCCAGCATTTT.